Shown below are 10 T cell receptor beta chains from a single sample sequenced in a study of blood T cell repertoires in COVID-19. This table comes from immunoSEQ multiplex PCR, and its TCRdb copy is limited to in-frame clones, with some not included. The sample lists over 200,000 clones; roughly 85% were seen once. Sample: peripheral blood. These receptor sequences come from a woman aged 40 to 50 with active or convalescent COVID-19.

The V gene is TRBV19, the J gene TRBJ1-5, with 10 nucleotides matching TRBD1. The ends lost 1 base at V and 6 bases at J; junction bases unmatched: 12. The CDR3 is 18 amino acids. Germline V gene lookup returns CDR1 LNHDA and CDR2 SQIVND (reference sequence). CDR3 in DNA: TGTGCCAGTAGTATAGGCAGGACAGGGGGGGGACGGGGTCAGCCCCAGCATTTT. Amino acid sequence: CASSIGRTGGGRGQPQHF.

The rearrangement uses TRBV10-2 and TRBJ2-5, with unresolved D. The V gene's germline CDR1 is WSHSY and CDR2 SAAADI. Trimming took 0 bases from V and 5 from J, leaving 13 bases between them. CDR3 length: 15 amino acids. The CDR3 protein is CASSESEPSSETQYF. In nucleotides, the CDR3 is TGCGCCAGCAGTGAGTCGGAGCCAAGCTCGGAGACCCAGTACTTC.

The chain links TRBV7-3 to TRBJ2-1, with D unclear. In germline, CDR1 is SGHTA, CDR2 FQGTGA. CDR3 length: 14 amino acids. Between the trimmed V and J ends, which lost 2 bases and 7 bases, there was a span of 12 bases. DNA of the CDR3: TGTGCCAGCAGCTTAGGTTCGGTAGCAAATGAGCAGTTCTTC. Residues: CASSLGSVANEQFF.

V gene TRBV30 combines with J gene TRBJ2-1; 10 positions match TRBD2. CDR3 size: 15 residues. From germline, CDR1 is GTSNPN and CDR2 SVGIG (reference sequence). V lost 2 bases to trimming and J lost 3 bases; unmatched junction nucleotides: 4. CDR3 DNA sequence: TGTGCCTGGAGTATAACTAGCGGGGACTACAATGAGCAGTTCTTC. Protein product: CAWSITSGDYNEQFF. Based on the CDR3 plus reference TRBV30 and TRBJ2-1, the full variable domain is SQTIHQWPATLVQPVGSPLSLECTVEGTSNPNLYWYRQAAGRGLQLLFYSVGIGQISSEVPQNLSASRPQDRQFILSSKKLLLSDSGFYLCAWSITSGDYNEQFFGPGTRLTVL.

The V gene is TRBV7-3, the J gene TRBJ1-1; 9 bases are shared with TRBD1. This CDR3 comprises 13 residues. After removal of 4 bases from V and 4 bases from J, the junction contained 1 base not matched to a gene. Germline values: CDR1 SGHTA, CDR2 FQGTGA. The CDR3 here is CASSSDRGTEAFF. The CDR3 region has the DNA TGTGCCAGCAGCTCGGACAGGGGCACTGAAGCTTTCTTT. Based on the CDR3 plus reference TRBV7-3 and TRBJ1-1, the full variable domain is GAGVSQTPSNKVTEKGKYVELRCDPISGHTALYWYRQSLGQGPEFLIYFQGTGAADDSGLPNDRFFAVRPEGSVSTLKIQRTERGDSAVYLCASSSDRGTEAFFGQGTRLTVV.

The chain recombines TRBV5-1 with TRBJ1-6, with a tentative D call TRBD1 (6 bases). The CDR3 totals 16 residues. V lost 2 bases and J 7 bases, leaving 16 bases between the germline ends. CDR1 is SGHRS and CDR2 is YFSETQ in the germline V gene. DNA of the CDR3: TGCGCCAGCAGCTTTTCAGGGGTTAATGGGAATTCACCCCTCCACTTT. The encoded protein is CASSFSGVNGNSPLHF.

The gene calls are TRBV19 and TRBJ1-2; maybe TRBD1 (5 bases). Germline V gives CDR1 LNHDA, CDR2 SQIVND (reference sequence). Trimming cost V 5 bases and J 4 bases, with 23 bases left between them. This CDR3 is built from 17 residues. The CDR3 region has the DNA TGTGCCAGTAGTCCCCCTCCGTGGGGGGGAGGTGGCTATGGCTACACCTTC. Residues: CASSPPPWGGGGYGYTF. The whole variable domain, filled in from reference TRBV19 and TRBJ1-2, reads DGGITQSPKYLFRKEGQNVTLSCEQNLNHDAMYWYRQDPGQGLRLIYYSQIVNDFQKGDIAEGYSVSREKKESFPLTVTSAQKNPTAFYLCASSPPPWGGGGYGYTFGSGTRLTVV.

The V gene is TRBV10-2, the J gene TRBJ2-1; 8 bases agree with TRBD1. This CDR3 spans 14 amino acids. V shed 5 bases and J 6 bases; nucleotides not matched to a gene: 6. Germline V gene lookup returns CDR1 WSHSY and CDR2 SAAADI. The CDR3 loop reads CASSFGQGVNEQFF. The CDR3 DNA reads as TGCGCCAGCAGTTTCGGACAGGGTGTCAATGAGCAGTTCTTC.

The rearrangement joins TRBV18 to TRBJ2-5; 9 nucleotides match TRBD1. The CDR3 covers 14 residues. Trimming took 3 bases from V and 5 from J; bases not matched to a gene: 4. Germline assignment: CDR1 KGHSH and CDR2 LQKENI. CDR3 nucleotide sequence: TGTGCCAGCTCACCGTTGACAGGGGGGGAGACCCAGTACTTC. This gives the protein CASSPLTGGETQYF.

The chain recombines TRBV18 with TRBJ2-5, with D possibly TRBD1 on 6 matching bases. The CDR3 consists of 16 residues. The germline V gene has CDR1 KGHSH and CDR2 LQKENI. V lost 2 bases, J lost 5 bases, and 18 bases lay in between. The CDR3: CASSPARGRGSETQYF. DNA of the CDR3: TGTGCCAGCTCACCAGCCAGGGGAAGGGGCTCGGAGACCCAGTACTTC.